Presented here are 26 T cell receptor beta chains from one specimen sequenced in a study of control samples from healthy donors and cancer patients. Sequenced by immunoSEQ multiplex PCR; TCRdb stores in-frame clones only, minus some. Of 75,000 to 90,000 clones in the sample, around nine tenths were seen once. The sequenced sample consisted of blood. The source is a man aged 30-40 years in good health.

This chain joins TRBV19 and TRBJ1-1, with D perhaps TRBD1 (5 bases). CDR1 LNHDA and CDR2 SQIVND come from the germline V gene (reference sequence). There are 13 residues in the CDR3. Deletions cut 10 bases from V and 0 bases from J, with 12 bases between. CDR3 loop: CATSGHLNTEAFF. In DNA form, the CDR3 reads TGTGCCACCTCAGGACATTTGAACACTGAAGCTTTCTTT.

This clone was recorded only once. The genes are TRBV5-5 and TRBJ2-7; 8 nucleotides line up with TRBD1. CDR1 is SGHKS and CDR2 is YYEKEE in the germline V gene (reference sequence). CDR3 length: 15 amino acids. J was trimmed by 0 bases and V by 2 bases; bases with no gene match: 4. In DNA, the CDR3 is TGTGCCAGCAGCTTAATGACAGGGGACTCCTACGAGCAGTACTTC. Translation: CASSLMTGDSYEQYF.

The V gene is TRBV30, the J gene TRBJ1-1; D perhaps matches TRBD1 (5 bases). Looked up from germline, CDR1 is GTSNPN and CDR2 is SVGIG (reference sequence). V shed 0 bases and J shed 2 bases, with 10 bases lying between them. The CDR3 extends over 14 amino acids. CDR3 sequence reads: CAWSVTRGNTEAFF. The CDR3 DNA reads TGTGCCTGGAGTGTTACCCGGGGCAACACTGAAGCTTTCTTT.

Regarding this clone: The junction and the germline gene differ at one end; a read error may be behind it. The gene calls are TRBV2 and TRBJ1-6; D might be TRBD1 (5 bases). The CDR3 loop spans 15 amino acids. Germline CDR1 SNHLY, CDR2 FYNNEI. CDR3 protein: CASREPGRYSSPLHF. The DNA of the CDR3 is TGTGCCAGCAGGGAACCGGGACGGTATAGTTCACCCCTCCACTTT.

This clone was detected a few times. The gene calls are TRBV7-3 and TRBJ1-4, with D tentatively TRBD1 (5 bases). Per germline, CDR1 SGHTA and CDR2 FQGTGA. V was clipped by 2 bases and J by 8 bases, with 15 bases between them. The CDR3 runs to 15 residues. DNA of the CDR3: TGTGCCAGCAGCTTATCCGGCGGACAAGGAGAAAAACTGTTTTTT. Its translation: CASSLSGGQGEKLFF.

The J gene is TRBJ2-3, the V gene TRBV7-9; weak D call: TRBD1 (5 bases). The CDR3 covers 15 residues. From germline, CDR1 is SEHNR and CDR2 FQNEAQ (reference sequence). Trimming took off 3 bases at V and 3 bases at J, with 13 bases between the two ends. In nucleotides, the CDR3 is TGTGCCAGCAGCTTGTCTCAGGGTGGTACAGATACGCAGTATTTT. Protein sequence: CASSLSQGGTDTQYF.

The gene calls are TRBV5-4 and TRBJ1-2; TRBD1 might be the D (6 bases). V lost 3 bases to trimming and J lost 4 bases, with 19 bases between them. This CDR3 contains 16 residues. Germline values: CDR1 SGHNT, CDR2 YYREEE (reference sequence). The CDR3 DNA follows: TGTGCCAGCAGCTCACCTTTTTTACGAGGGGGCTATGGCTACACCTTC. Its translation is CASSSPFLRGGYGYTF.

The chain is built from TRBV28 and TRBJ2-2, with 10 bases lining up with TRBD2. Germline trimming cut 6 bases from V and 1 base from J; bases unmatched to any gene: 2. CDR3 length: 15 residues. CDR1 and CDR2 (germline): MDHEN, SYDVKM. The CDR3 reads CASSLAGENTGELFF. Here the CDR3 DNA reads TGTGCCAGCAGCCTAGCGGGGGAGAACACCGGGGAGCTGTTTTTT.

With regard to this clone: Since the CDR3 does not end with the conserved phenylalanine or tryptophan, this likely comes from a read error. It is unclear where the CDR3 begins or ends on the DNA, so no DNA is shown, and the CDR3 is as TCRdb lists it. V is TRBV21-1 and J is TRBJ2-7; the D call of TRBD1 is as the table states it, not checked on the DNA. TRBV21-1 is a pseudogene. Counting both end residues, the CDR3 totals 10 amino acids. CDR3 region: CASSKLDRLL.

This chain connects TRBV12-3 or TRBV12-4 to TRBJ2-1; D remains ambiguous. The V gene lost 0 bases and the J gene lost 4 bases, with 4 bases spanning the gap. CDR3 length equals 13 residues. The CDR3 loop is CASSLAPYNEQFF. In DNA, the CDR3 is TGTGCCAGCAGTTTAGCCCCGTACAATGAGCAGTTCTTC.

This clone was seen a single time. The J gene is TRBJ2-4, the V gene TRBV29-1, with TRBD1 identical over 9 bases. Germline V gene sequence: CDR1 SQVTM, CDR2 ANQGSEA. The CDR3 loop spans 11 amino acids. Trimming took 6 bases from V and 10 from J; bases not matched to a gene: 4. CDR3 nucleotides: TGCAGCGTCGGGGACAGGGTTATTCAGTACTTC. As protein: CSVGDRVIQYF.

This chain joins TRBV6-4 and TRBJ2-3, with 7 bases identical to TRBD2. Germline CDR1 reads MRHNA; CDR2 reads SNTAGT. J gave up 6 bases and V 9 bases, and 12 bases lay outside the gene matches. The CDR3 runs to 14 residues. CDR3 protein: CARPPRGLGDTQYF. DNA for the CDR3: TGTGCCAGACCCCCGCGGGGGTTGGGCGATACGCAGTATTTT.

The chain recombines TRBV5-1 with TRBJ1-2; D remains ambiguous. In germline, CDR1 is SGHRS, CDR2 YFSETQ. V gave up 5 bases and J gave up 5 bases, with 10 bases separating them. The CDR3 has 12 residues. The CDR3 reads CASSPGLYGYTF. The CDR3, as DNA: TGCGCCAGCAGTCCTGGGTTGTATGGCTACACCTTC.

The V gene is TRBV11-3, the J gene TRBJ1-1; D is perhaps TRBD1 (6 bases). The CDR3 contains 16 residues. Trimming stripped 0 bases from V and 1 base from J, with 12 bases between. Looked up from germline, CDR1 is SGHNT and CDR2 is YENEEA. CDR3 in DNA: TGTGCCAGCAGCTTAGATGTTTCGACAGGGAACACTGAAGCTTTCTTT. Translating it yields CASSLDVSTGNTEAFF.

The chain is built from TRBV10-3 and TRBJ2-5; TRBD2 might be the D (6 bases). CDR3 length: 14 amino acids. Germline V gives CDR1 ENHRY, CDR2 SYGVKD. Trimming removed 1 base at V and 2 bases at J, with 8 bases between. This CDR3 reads CAISELAAQETQYF. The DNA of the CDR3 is TGTGCCATCAGTGAGTTAGCGGCACAAGAGACCCAGTACTTC.

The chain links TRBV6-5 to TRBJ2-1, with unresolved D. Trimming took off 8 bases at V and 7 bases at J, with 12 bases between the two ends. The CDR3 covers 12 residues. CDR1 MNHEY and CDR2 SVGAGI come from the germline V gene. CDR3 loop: CASGQIGNEQFF. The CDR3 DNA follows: TGTGCCAGCGGCCAAATTGGGAATGAGCAGTTCTTC.

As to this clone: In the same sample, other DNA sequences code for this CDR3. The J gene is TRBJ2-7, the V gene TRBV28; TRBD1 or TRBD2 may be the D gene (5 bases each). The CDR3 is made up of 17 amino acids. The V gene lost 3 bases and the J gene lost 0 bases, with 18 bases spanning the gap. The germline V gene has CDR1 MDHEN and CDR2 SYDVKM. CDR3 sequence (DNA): TGTGCCAGCAGTTTGCCAACGATGACGGGGCTCTCCTACGAGCAGTACTTC. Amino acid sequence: CASSLPTMTGLSYEQYF.

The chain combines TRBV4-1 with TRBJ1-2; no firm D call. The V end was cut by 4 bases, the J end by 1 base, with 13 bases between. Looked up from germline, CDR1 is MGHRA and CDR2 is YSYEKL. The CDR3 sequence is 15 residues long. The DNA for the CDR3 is TGCGCCAGCAGCCTATCCCCGGGTCGTAACTATGGCTACACCTTC. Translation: CASSLSPGRNYGYTF.

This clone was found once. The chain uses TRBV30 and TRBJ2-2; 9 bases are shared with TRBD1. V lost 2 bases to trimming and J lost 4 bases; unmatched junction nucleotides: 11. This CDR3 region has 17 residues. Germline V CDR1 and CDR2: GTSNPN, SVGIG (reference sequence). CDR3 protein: CAWSRLTGTGRTGELFF. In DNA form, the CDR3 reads TGTGCCTGGAGTCGTTTGACCGGGACAGGGCGCACCGGGGAGCTGTTTTTT.

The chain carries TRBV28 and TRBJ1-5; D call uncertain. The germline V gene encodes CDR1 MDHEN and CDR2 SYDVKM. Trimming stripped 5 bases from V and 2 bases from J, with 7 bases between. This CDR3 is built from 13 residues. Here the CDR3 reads CASSVNGNQPQHF. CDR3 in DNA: TGTGCCAGCAGTGTCAACGGCAATCAGCCCCAGCATTTT.

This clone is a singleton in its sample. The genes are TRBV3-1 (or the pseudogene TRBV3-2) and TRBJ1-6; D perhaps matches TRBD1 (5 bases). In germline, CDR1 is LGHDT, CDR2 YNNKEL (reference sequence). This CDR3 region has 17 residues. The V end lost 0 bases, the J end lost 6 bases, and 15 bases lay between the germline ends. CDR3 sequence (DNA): TGTGCCAGCAGCCAAGATCCGATCCAGGGCCTTAATTCACCCCTCCACTTT. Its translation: CASSQDPIQGLNSPLHF.

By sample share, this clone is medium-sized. CDR3 in DNA: TGTGCCAGCAGCAGCACAGGCTATGAGCAGTACTTC. Amino acids: CASSSTGYEQYF. The genes are TRBV9 and TRBJ2-7, with D possibly matching TRBD1 (5 bases). Trimming stripped 4 bases from V and 7 bases from J, with 12 bases between. CDR1 and CDR2 (germline): SGDLS, YYNGEE. This CDR3 region has 12 residues. Full variable domain (outside the CDR3, taken from reference TRBV9 and TRBJ2-7): DSGVTQTPKHLITATGQRVTLRCSPRSGDLSVYWYQQSLDQGLQFLIQYYNGEERAKGNILERFSAQQFPDLHSELNLSSLELGDSALYFCASSSTGYEQYFGPGTRLTVT.

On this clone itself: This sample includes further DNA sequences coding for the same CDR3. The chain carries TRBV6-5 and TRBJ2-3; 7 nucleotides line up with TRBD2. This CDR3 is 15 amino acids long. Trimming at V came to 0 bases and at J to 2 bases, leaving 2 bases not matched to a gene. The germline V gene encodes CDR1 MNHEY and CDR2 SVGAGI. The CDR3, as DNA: TGTGCCAGCAGTTACTCGCGGGGGTACACAGATACGCAGTATTTT. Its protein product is CASSYSRGYTDTQYF.

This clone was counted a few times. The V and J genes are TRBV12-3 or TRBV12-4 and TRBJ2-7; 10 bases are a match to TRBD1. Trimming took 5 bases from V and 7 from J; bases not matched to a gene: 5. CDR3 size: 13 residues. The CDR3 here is CASSRQGAGEQYF. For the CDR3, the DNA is TGTGCCAGCAGTCGACAGGGGGCCGGAGAGCAGTACTTC.

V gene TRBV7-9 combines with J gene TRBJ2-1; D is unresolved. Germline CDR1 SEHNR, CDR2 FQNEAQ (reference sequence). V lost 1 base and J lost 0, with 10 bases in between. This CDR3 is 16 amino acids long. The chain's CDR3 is CASSLGSGFSYNEQFF. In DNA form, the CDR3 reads TGTGCCAGCAGCTTAGGCTCGGGTTTCTCCTACAATGAGCAGTTCTTC.

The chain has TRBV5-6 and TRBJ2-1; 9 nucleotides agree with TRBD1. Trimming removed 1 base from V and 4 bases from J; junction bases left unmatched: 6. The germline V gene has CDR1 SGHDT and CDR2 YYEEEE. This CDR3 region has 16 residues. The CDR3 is CASSLFPGQGYNEQFF. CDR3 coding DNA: TGTGCCAGCAGCTTGTTCCCGGGACAGGGATACAATGAGCAGTTCTTC.